Listed below are T cell receptor beta chains from one sample, sequenced in a study of blood T cells in healthy people across ages. One entry per CDR3 protein results from TCRdb running MiXCR on the 5' RACE reads. The repertoire holds about 570,000 distinct CDR3 sequences, with approximately 30% as singletons. Specimen: blood. The origin of the receptors is a woman between 65 and 79 years old in good health. Each CDR3 is given with its conserved first and last residue. The order of the fields is J gene, V gene, clone size, D gene, CDR3 protein, CDR3 DNA. D genes are given only for firm matches. Some rows have no size entry. The others give once, few or many, or a class for an expanded clone.

J gene: TRBJ2-1; V gene: TRBV11-2; clone size: .; D gene: TRBD2; CDR3 protein: CASSLGIAGGKYNEQFF; CDR3 DNA: TGTGCCAGCAGCTTAGGAATAGCGGGGGGGAAATACAATGAGCAGTTCTTC
J gene: TRBJ1-2; V gene: TRBV6-6; clone size: .; D gene: TRBD1; CDR3 protein: CASIRTGGATNYGYTF; CDR3 DNA: TGTGCCAGCATTCGGACAGGGGGCGCGACTAACTATGGCTACACCTTC
J gene: TRBJ1-3; V gene: TRBV6-5; clone size: few; D gene: TRBD1; CDR3 protein: CASSYFHRDRGPSSGNTIYF; CDR3 DNA: TGTGCCAGCAGTTATTTCCACCGGGACAGGGGGCCGAGCTCTGGAAACACCATATATTTT
J gene: TRBJ1-5; V gene: TRBV29-1; clone size: .; D gene: .; CDR3 protein: CSVATDGPRNQPQHF; CDR3 DNA: TGCAGCGTTGCCACCGACGGACCAAGGAATCAGCCCCAGCATTTT
J gene: TRBJ1-2; V gene: TRBV20-1; clone size: .; D gene: .; CDR3 protein: CSATDQLGGYTF; CDR3 DNA: TGCAGTGCTACCGACCAACTTGGGGGCTACACCTTC
J gene: TRBJ1-4; V gene: TRBV5-1; clone size: .; D gene: TRBD1; CDR3 protein: CASSQRGTGTGEKLFF; CDR3 DNA: TGCGCCAGCAGCCAACGAGGGACAGGGACTGGTGAAAAACTGTTTTTT
J gene: TRBJ2-3; V gene: TRBV3-1; clone size: few; D gene: TRBD2; CDR3 protein: CASSHSGGADTQYF; CDR3 DNA: TGTGCCAGCAGCCATAGCGGGGGGGCCGATACGCAGTATTTT
J gene: TRBJ2-7; V gene: TRBV7-2; clone size: .; D gene: .; CDR3 protein: CASSPRYYEQYF; CDR3 DNA: TGTGCCAGCAGCCCTCGATACTACGAGCAGTACTTC
J gene: TRBJ2-7; V gene: TRBV20-1; clone size: .; D gene: .; CDR3 protein: CSARDFRNYEQYF; CDR3 DNA: TGCAGTGCAAGGGACTTCCGGAACTACGAGCAGTACTTC
J gene: TRBJ2-5; V gene: TRBV28; clone size: .; D gene: .; CDR3 protein: CACSSSAVGTQYF; CDR3 DNA: TGTGCCTGCAGTTCGTCGGCAGTAGGGACCCAGTACTTC
J gene: TRBJ2-6; V gene: TRBV28; clone size: few; D gene: .; CDR3 protein: CASRVGGAAGANVLTF; CDR3 DNA: TGTGCCAGCAGGGTTGGGGGGGCAGCAGGGGCCAACGTCCTGACTTTC
J gene: TRBJ2-1; V gene: TRBV15; clone size: few; D gene: .; CDR3 protein: CATSRGEVVEQFF; CDR3 DNA: TGTGCCACCAGCAGAGGGGAAGTCGTCGAGCAGTTCTTC
J gene: TRBJ1-4; V gene: TRBV4-3; clone size: .; D gene: TRBD1; CDR3 protein: CASSQPGQRYEKLFF; CDR3 DNA: TGCGCCAGCAGCCAACCGGGACAGAGGTATGAAAAACTGTTTTTT
J gene: TRBJ2-7; V gene: TRBV5-1; clone size: few; D gene: TRBD1; CDR3 protein: CASGRDSAGSSYEQYF; CDR3 DNA: TGCGCCAGCGGCCGGGACAGTGCCGGAAGCTCCTACGAGCAGTACTTC
J gene: TRBJ2-7; V gene: TRBV20-1; clone size: few; D gene: TRBD1; CDR3 protein: CSARDQGRQGPSYEQYF; CDR3 DNA: TGCAGTGCTAGAGATCAGGGGAGACAGGGGCCTAGCTACGAGCAGTACTTC
J gene: TRBJ2-7; V gene: TRBV20-1; clone size: .; D gene: TRBD2; CDR3 protein: CSSLGGGSSYEQYF; CDR3 DNA: TGCAGCTCCCTGGGGGGGGGGAGCTCCTACGAGCAGTACTTC
J gene: TRBJ2-1; V gene: TRBV12-3/TRBV12-4; clone size: .; D gene: TRBD2; CDR3 protein: CASSDSLAGGYNEQFF; CDR3 DNA: TGTGCCAGCAGTGACTCACTAGCGGGGGGGTACAATGAGCAGTTCTTC
J gene: TRBJ2-5; V gene: TRBV15; clone size: .; D gene: .; CDR3 protein: CATSRTRGGEETQYF; CDR3 DNA: TGTGCCACCAGCAGAACTAGGGGCGGAGAAGAGACCCAGTACTTC
J gene: TRBJ1-1; V gene: TRBV7-9; clone size: few; D gene: .; CDR3 protein: CTSNRDLSTEAFF; CDR3 DNA: TGTACCAGCAACAGGGATTTGAGCACTGAAGCTTTCTTT
J gene: TRBJ2-4; V gene: TRBV6-2/TRBV6-3; clone size: many; D gene: .; CDR3 protein: CASTLDAKNIQYF; CDR3 DNA: TGTGCCAGCACCCTGGACGCCAAAAACATTCAGTACTTC
J gene: TRBJ2-3; V gene: TRBV7-2; clone size: .; D gene: .; CDR3 protein: CASSLEWVGRGRTDTQYF; CDR3 DNA: TGTGCCAGCAGCTTAGAATGGGTGGGACGGGGCCGCACAGATACGCAGTATTTT
J gene: TRBJ2-5; V gene: TRBV5-1; clone size: few; D gene: TRBD2; CDR3 protein: CASSHNAGGEETQYF; CDR3 DNA: TGCGCCAGCAGCCACAATGCGGGGGGCGAGGAGACCCAGTACTTC
J gene: TRBJ2-3; V gene: TRBV20-1; clone size: few; D gene: .; CDR3 protein: CSARDNSADTQYF; CDR3 DNA: TGCAGTGCTAGAGATAATAGCGCAGATACGCAGTATTTT
J gene: TRBJ2-7; V gene: TRBV20-1; clone size: few; D gene: .; CDR3 protein: CSGRDGYSYEQYF; CDR3 DNA: TGCAGTGGAAGAGACGGGTACTCCTACGAGCAGTACTTC
J gene: TRBJ1-6; V gene: TRBV20-1; clone size: .; D gene: .; CDR3 protein: CSAPKGVARDGSPLHF; CDR3 DNA: TGCAGTGCTCCGAAAGGGGTCGCCAGGGATGGATCACCCCTCCACTTT
J gene: TRBJ2-5; V gene: TRBV20-1; clone size: .; D gene: .; CDR3 protein: CSASPLDQETQYF; CDR3 DNA: TGCAGTGCTAGTCCCTTGGACCAAGAGACCCAGTACTTC
J gene: TRBJ2-3; V gene: TRBV11-2; clone size: .; D gene: TRBD1; CDR3 protein: CASRGQPLALDTQYF; CDR3 DNA: TGTGCCAGCAGGGGACAGCCCTTAGCCCTAGATACGCAGTATTTT